One and the same sample provided the 27 T cell receptor beta chains below, sequenced in a study of shared T cell receptors in the human thymus. Libraries were prepared by immunoSEQ multiplex PCR; TCRdb keeps only in-frame clonotypes and omits some of them. The table shows about 660,000 clones, with more than 75% occurring only once. These same records also appear under a second study, on human thymus T cells.

The sequenced sample was thymocytes. The receptors derive from a boy in the first two years of life with a congenital heart defect.

The chain couples TRBV5-1 to TRBJ2-1, with unresolved D. The CDR3 consists of 14 residues. Germline CDR1 and CDR2: SGHRS and YFSETQ. V lost 1 base and J lost 4, with 9 bases in between. In nucleotides, the CDR3 is TGCGCCAGCAGCTTGTCTGTCCGGTACAATGAGCAGTTCTTC. The encoded protein is CASSLSVRYNEQFF.

This chain links TRBV4-3 with TRBJ2-2, with D perhaps TRBD2 (5 bases). This CDR3 is 15 amino acids long. Germline V lookup: CDR1 LGHNA, CDR2 YSLEER. The V and J ends lost 1 base and 2 bases respectively, with 8 bases between them. CDR3 amino acids: CASSQGGANTGELFF. For the CDR3, the DNA is TGCGCCAGCAGCCAAGGGGGAGCAAACACCGGGGAGCTGTTTTTT.

The rearrangement links TRBV4-1 to TRBJ2-5; D not resolved. This CDR3 comprises 16 residues. The V end was cut by 1 base, the J end by 2 bases, with 14 bases between. Germline CDR1 and CDR2: MGHRA and YSYEKL. The DNA for the CDR3 is TGCGCCAGCAGCCAAGTTGCCTACAGTTTTCAAGAGACCCAGTACTTC. It codes for CASSQVAYSFQETQYF.

This clone occurred once. The V and J genes are TRBV5-6 and TRBJ2-7; D call uncertain. There are 15 residues in the CDR3. From germline, CDR1 is SGHDT and CDR2 YYEEEE. V dropped 3 bases and J dropped 3 bases, with 16 bases sitting between them. The CDR3 here is CASSSRIRVYYEQYF. The CDR3 nucleotides read TGTGCCAGCAGCTCCAGAATCCGTGTTTACTACGAGCAGTACTTC.

The chain uses TRBV7-6 and TRBJ2-2; possibly TRBD2 for D (6 bases). Trimming shortened V by 7 bases and J by 3 bases, and 15 bases separated the two germline ends. CDR1 and CDR2 (germline): SGHVS, FNYEAQ. CDR3 size: 15 residues. This chain's CDR3 is CASNLRGTDTGELFF. In DNA, the CDR3 is TGTGCCAGCAACCTTCGGGGGACTGACACCGGGGAGCTGTTTTTT.

This chain links TRBV19 with TRBJ1-2; weak D call: TRBD1 (5 bases). Germline-derived CDR1 and CDR2 are LNHDA and SQIVND (reference sequence). Trimming cost V 5 bases and J 8 bases, with 15 bases left between them. The CDR3 loop spans 13 amino acids. In DNA, the CDR3 is TGTGCCAGTAGTGGCAGGGCTTGTTGCGGCTACACCTTC. It specifies CASSGRACCGYTF.

This chain links TRBV7-2 with TRBJ1-2, with 8 bases fitting TRBD1. V lost 5 bases and J lost 8; bases outside the gene matches: 7. The V gene's germline CDR1 is SGHTA and CDR2 FQGNSA. The CDR3 is 13 amino acids. CDR3 sequence reads: CASSQPTGDGYTF. In nucleotides, the CDR3 is TGTGCCAGCAGCCAACCGACAGGGGACGGCTACACCTTC.

The chain links TRBV29-1 to TRBJ2-1; 13 nucleotides line up with TRBD2. The CDR3 has 16 amino acids. Trimming at V came to 7 bases and at J to 0 bases, leaving 6 bases not matched to a gene. Looked up from germline, CDR1 is SQVTM and CDR2 is ANQGSEA. The CDR3 loop is CSAGLAGEPSYNEQFF. The CDR3 DNA sequence: TGCAGCGCCGGACTAGCGGGAGAGCCCTCCTACAATGAGCAGTTCTTC.

The J gene is TRBJ2-7, the V gene TRBV5-1, with TRBD1 matching over 9 bases. This CDR3 is 16 amino acids long. The germline gives CDR1 SGHRS, CDR2 YFSETQ. V was clipped by 3 bases and J by 6 bases; unmatched bases: 13. CDR3 sequence: CASSSDLTGGGGEQYF. CDR3 nucleotides: TGCGCCAGCAGCTCCGACCTTACAGGGGGCGGGGGCGAGCAGTACTTC. Looking up the rest from reference TRBV5-1 and TRBJ2-7 gives the full variable domain: KAGVTQTPRYLIKTRGQQVTLSCSPISGHRSVSWYQQTPGQGLQFLFEYFSETQRNKGNFPGRFSGRQFSNSRSEMNVSTLELGDSALYLCASSSDLTGGGGEQYFGPGTRLTVT.

This chain connects TRBV6-5 to TRBJ2-7; 7 bases fit TRBD1. The CDR3 runs to 14 residues. The germline V gene has CDR1 MNHEY and CDR2 SVGAGI. J was trimmed by 0 bases and V by 6 bases; bases with no gene match: 5. CDR3 nucleotides: TGTGCCAGCAGCCGGACAGGTAGCTCCTACGAGCAGTACTTC. Residues: CASSRTGSSYEQYF.

Turning to this clone: The same CDR3 can be traced to other DNA sequences in this sample. V is TRBV7-3 and J is TRBJ1-2; D is unresolved. The CDR3 is 13 amino acids. Germline CDR1 SGHTA, CDR2 FQGTGA. Trimming pared 2 bases from V and 6 bases from J, leaving 10 bases between. The CDR3 DNA follows: TGTGCCAGCAGCTTATCTTCCGGGGATGGCTACACCTTC. It translates to CASSLSSGDGYTF.

The chain uses TRBV28 and TRBJ1-2; 10 bases match TRBD1. Germline V gene lookup returns CDR1 MDHEN and CDR2 SYDVKM. The CDR3 contains 15 residues. V shed 3 bases, J shed 8 bases, and the junction held 9 bases outside the gene matches. CDR3 loop: CASSFGTGESRGYTF. CDR3 nucleotides: TGTGCCAGCAGTTTCGGGACAGGGGAATCGAGGGGCTACACCTTC.

J is TRBJ2-7 and V is TRBV27; TRBD1 might be the D (5 bases). The germline V gene has CDR1 MNHEY and CDR2 SMNVEV (reference sequence). The length of the CDR3 is 16 residues. The ends were cut back, 5 bases at V and 0 bases at J, with 17 bases in the middle. The CDR3 bases are TGTGCCAGCAGTCCTCGCGACAGACACAACTCCTACGAGCAGTACTTC. Protein product: CASSPRDRHNSYEQYF.

The chain carries TRBV28 and TRBJ2-5, with D tentatively TRBD1 (5 bases). Germline V CDR1 and CDR2: MDHEN, SYDVKM. The CDR3 consists of 13 residues. Trimming stripped 4 bases from V and 2 bases from J, with 8 bases between. This CDR3 reads CASSCQGQETQYF. CDR3 nucleotide sequence: TGTGCCAGCAGTTGTCAGGGTCAAGAGACCCAGTACTTC.

The V gene is TRBV5-5, the J gene TRBJ1-4, with D hard to call. The CDR3 covers 14 residues. V shed 2 bases and J shed 4 bases, with 9 bases lying between them. CDR1 is SGHKS, CDR2 YYEKEE, per germline (reference sequence). The CDR3, as DNA: TGTGCCAGCAGCTTCACAGAGATTAATGAAAAACTGTTTTTT. It specifies CASSFTEINEKLFF.

V and J are TRBV2 and TRBJ1-1, with 9 bases fitting TRBD1. The junction had 9 bases not matched to a gene; V was cut back by 10 bases and J by 0 bases. Looked up from germline, CDR1 is SNHLY and CDR2 is FYNNEI. The CDR3 totals 15 residues. The CDR3 coding sequence is TGTGCCACCGCACCGAGACAGGGGGTGAACACTGAAGCTTTCTTT. Translation: CATAPRQGVNTEAFF.

The V gene is TRBV28, the J gene TRBJ2-7; D remains unclear. This CDR3 contains 13 residues. Trimming shortened V by 2 bases and J by 5 bases, and 10 bases separated the two germline ends. Germline CDR1 MDHEN, CDR2 SYDVKM. CDR3 sequence (DNA): TGTGCCAGCAGTTTAAAGTGTTGCGACGAGCAGTACTTC. Translating it yields CASSLKCCDEQYF. Complete variable domain (other parts from reference TRBV28 and TRBJ2-7): DVKVTQSSRYLVKRTGEKVFLECVQDMDHENMFWYRQDPGLGLRLIYFSYDVKMKEKGDIPEGYSVSREKKERFSLILESASTNQTSMYLCASSLKCCDEQYFGPGTRLTVT.

This clone showed up just once. The chain joins TRBV10-3 to TRBJ2-1; 7 bases match TRBD1. The V segment lost 2 bases and the J segment 4 bases; nucleotides outside the gene matches: 11. Germline lookup yields CDR1 ENHRY and CDR2 SYGVKD. The CDR3 covers 17 residues. CDR3 sequence reads: CAISERDQGVIYNEQFF. CDR3 DNA: TGTGCCATCAGTGAGAGGGATCAGGGGGTCATTTACAATGAGCAGTTCTTC.

The chain uses TRBV19 and TRBJ1-1, with D tentatively TRBD1 (5 bases). Germline CDR1 reads LNHDA; CDR2 reads SQIVND (reference sequence). CDR3 length: 12 residues. The ends were cut back, 6 bases at V and 4 bases at J, with 9 bases in the middle. The DNA of the CDR3 is TGTGCCAGTAGGACAACAGGCACTGAAGCTTTCTTT. Protein: CASRTTGTEAFF.

The genes are TRBV19 and TRBJ2-5; 10 nucleotides line up with TRBD2. Germline assignment: CDR1 LNHDA and CDR2 SQIVND (reference sequence). Trimming at V came to 1 base and at J to 5 bases, leaving 7 bases not matched to a gene. CDR3 size: 16 residues. The CDR3 DNA sequence: TGTGCCAGTAGTATAGCTGGAGCGGGGGGGCTGGAGACCCAGTACTTC. It encodes CASSIAGAGGLETQYF. The whole variable domain, filled in from reference TRBV19 and TRBJ2-5, reads DGGITQSPKYLFRKEGQNVTLSCEQNLNHDAMYWYRQDPGQGLRLIYYSQIVNDFQKGDIAEGYSVSREKKESFPLTVTSAQKNPTAFYLCASSIAGAGGLETQYFGPGTRLLVL.

This rearrangement joins TRBV27 to TRBJ2-7; D is possibly TRBD1 (9 bases). The CDR3 is 16 amino acids. Germline CDR1 and CDR2: MNHEY and SMNVEV (reference sequence). The CDR3 loop reads CSRDRVRGGRSYEQYF. CDR3 DNA: TGTTCCCGGGACAGGGTTCGGGGGGGCCGGTCCTACGAGCAGTACTTC.

The chain has TRBV7-2 and TRBJ2-3; 8 bases fit TRBD2. Trimming took 1 base from V and 2 from J; bases not matched to a gene: 11. In germline, CDR1 is SGHTA, CDR2 FQGNSA. This CDR3 has 18 residues. DNA for the CDR3: TGTGCCAGCAGCTTAGGGGGGTTAGCGGGAAGGATCACAGATACGCAGTATTTT. Encoded protein: CASSLGGLAGRITDTQYF.

The genes are TRBV6-8 and TRBJ2-1; possible D gene TRBD1, 5 bases. The V and J ends lost 5 bases and 6 bases respectively, with 23 bases between them. Germline lookup yields CDR1 MNHGY and CDR2 SAAAGT. CDR3 size: 17 residues. DNA of the CDR3: TGTGCCAGCAGTCCTCAGACTGGGGCAAGAGGAGTCAATGAGCAGTTCTTC. It codes for CASSPQTGARGVNEQFF.

This clone was detected once. This chain links TRBV28 with TRBJ2-1; TRBD1 matches 8 bases. Trimming took 5 bases from V and 4 from J; bases not matched to a gene: 7. CDR1 is MDHEN, CDR2 SYDVKM, per germline. The CDR3 is made up of 15 amino acids. In DNA, the CDR3 is TGTGCCAGCAGTCACAGGGGGAAGAGTTACAATGAGCAGTTCTTC. Its protein product is CASSHRGKSYNEQFF.

V usage is TRBV29-1 and J usage is TRBJ1-3; TRBD1 is a possible D gene (6 bases). The CDR3 is 16 amino acids. The V gene's germline CDR1 is SQVTM and CDR2 ANQGSEA. V lost 6 bases, J lost 0 bases, and 18 bases lay in between. The CDR3 region is CSVARGDISSGNTIYF. Here the CDR3 DNA reads TGCAGCGTGGCCCGGGGGGACATCAGCTCTGGAAACACCATATATTTT.

The V and J genes are TRBV7-6 and TRBJ2-2; D is possibly TRBD2 (6 bases). Germline CDR1 and CDR2: SGHVS and FNYEAQ. The CDR3 has 17 residues. Trimming removed 1 base at V and 0 bases at J, with 12 bases between. The chain's CDR3 is CASSLGGGISNTGELFF. DNA of the CDR3: TGTGCCAGCAGCTTAGGTGGGGGGATCTCGAACACCGGGGAGCTGTTTTTT.

The chain couples TRBV13 to TRBJ1-1; D uncertain. The CDR3 totals 16 residues. Trimming took off 3 bases at V and 1 base at J, with 15 bases between the two ends. Germline-derived CDR1 and CDR2 are PRHDT and FYEKMQ (reference sequence). CDR3: CASSFFRRKKNTEAFF. The CDR3 coding sequence is TGTGCCAGCAGCTTCTTCAGGAGGAAGAAGAACACTGAAGCTTTCTTT.